This T cell receptor (beta chain) was found in a study of blood T cell repertoires in COVID-19. This study enrolled people aged about 18 to 90 from about two dozen US geographic areas. The CDR3 covers 16 residues. With 0 bases removed from V and 9 bases from J, the gap between germline ends came to 19 bases. Germline V CDR1 and CDR2: SGHTS, YDEGEE. The repertoire was sequenced with immunoSEQ multiplex PCR; TCRdb's copy has only in-frame clones and lacks some. The sample contains about half a million clones, about 88% of which appear only once. The chain links TRBV5-8 to TRBJ2-1; weak D call: TRBD1 (6 bases). This clonotype was obtained from a woman in her fifties or sixties who had recovered from COVID-19. Source material: PBMCs or T cells enriched from blood (not recorded which). CDR3 in amino acids: CASSLGSGTPLGEQFF. CDR3 nucleotide sequence: TGTGCCAGCAGCTTGGGGTCCGGGACACCCTTAGGTGAGCAGTTCTTC.